The T cell receptor beta chain under discussion was sequenced for a study of CD8 T cells in Susac syndrome. Study conclusions and caveats: The study's TCR sequencing and HLA analysis covered a relatively small number of individuals, and the study acknowledged this.

CDR3 length: 18 amino acids. With V trimmed by 1 base and J by 5 bases, 9 bases remained unmatched. The germline V gene has CDR1 MNHEY and CDR2 SVGAGI. Roughly 0.45 to 1 ug RNA was reverse transcribed with random hexamers. It was immunoSEQ multiplex PCR that amplified TCR beta CDR3 across 54 Vbeta and 13 Jbeta. In TCRdb, the immunoSEQ multiplex PCR reads were re-called with MiXCR into one record per CDR3 protein. In the table there are 250,000 to 300,000 distinct CDR3 sequences, 85% of which are singletons. About this clonotype: Its antigen is as yet unknown.

Sequences were obtained from CD8+ T cells from PBMCs. V gene TRBV6-5 combines with J gene TRBJ2-7; 15 bases line up with TRBD2. The receptor was derived from a human donor with multiple sclerosis. CDR3 amino acids: CASSYFTRTSGRVDEQYF. The CDR3 DNA is TGTGCCAGCAGTTACTTCACCCGGACTAGCGGGAGGGTTGACGAGCAGTACTTC.